This T cell receptor (beta chain) is drawn from a study of T cell responses to AZD1222 COVID-19 vaccine. CDR3 length: 14 residues. With 4 bases clipped from V and 5 bases from J, the junction kept 7 bases outside the gene matches. CDR1 LNHNV and CDR2 YYDKDF come from the germline V gene (reference sequence). This table comes from immunoSEQ multiplex PCR, and its TCRdb copy is limited to in-frame clones, with some not included. The table lists 150,000 to 200,000 clones, 92% of them singletons. The TCR originated in an adult who received the AZD1222 COVID-19 vaccine. The chain joins TRBV15 to TRBJ1-1, with 7 bases matching TRBD1. This specimen was peripheral blood, taken 28 days after the second AZD1222 dose. The CDR3 DNA reads TGTGCCACCAGCACCCGACAGGGCTGGACTGAAGCTTTCTTT. This sequence encodes CATSTRQGWTEAFF.